The rows below give T cell receptor beta chains drawn from one sample of a study of T cells in Graves' hyperthyroidism and ophthalmopathy. TCRdb fed the multiplex PCR reads into MiXCR, producing one record per CDR3 protein. Of approximately 600,000 distinct CDR3 sequences in the sample, 20% were seen once. Sequenced sample: blood. These TCRs come from a man aged 25 to 40 with Graves' ophthalmopathy. CDR3s include the opening cysteine and the closing phenylalanine or tryptophan. D genes are given only for firm matches. Clone sizes are given selectively: once, few, many, or a class where the clone is expanded.

J gene	clone size	D gene	V gene	CDR3 protein	CDR3 DNA
TRBJ1-2	NA	NA	TRBV4-1	CASSSIGAGNYGYTF	TGCGCCAGCAGCTCAATCGGAGCGGGAAACTATGGCTACACCTTC
TRBJ2-7	many	TRBD1	TRBV28	CASSPGQRTYEQYF	TGTGCCAGCAGTCCGGGACAGAGAACCTACGAGCAGTACTTC
TRBJ1-1	many	NA	TRBV2	CASSSARVNTEAFF	TGTGCCAGCAGTAGCGCCAGGGTGAACACTGAAGCTTTCTTT
TRBJ2-2	many	NA	TRBV13	CASSFLRPGELFF	TGTGCCAGCAGCTTCCTGAGGCCCGGGGAGCTGTTTTTT
TRBJ2-7	NA	TRBD1	TRBV19	CASSRRDRGVYEQYF	TGTGCCAGTAGTCGCCGGGACAGGGGGGTCTACGAGCAGTACTTC
TRBJ2-5	NA	NA	TRBV7-9	CASSWKGQAGGETQYF	TGTGCCAGCAGCTGGAAAGGACAGGCCGGGGGAGAGACCCAGTACTTC
TRBJ2-7	few	TRBD2	TRBV7-2	CASRGGTSGAYEQYF	TGTGCCAGCAGGGGGGGGACTAGCGGAGCCTACGAGCAGTACTTC
TRBJ2-7	many	NA	TRBV18	CASSPPSGEQYF	TGTGCCAGCTCACCCCCCTCGGGCGAGCAGTACTTC
TRBJ1-1	many	NA	TRBV7-2	CASSLGGADTEAFF	TGTGCCAGCAGCTTAGGGGGGGCGGACACTGAAGCTTTCTTT
TRBJ2-2	many	NA	TRBV7-3	CASSLGGAGELFF	TGTGCCAGCAGCTTAGGGGGAGCCGGGGAGCTGTTTTTT
TRBJ1-2	few	NA	TRBV12-3/TRBV12-4	CASSLGGASNYGYTF	TGTGCCAGCAGTTTAGGAGGAGCTTCTAACTATGGCTACACCTTC
TRBJ2-1	many	TRBD2	TRBV12-3/TRBV12-4	CASSSLAGGSGEQFF	TGTGCCAGCAGTTCACTAGCGGGAGGGAGCGGTGAGCAGTTCTTC
TRBJ1-1	many	NA	TRBV6-5	CASSYGQPSMNTEAFF	TGTGCCAGCAGTTACGGGCAGCCCAGCATGAACACTGAAGCTTTCTTT
TRBJ1-5	many	TRBD1	TRBV4-1	CASSQGQGSNQPQHF	TGTGCCAGCAGCCAGGGACAGGGGAGCAATCAGCCCCAGCATTTT
TRBJ1-4	NA	NA	TRBV28	CASSSGGGFGEKLFF	TGTGCCAGCAGTTCGGGGGGGGGCTTTGGTGAAAAACTGTTTTTT
TRBJ1-2	many	NA	TRBV2	CAGGTRAGYTF	TGTGCCGGCGGGACAAGGGCGGGCTACACCTTC
TRBJ2-2	few	NA	TRBV24-1	CATSDLLGELFF	TGTGCCACCAGTGACCTACTCGGGGAGCTGTTTTTT
TRBJ2-5	NA	TRBD2	TRBV6-1	CASREGLAGENLLETQYF	TGTGCCAGCAGGGAAGGGCTAGCGGGAGAAAATTTATTAGAGACCCAGTACTTC
TRBJ2-3	many	NA	TRBV2	CASSLGHTDTQYF	TGTGCCAGCTCCCTTGGACATACAGATACGCAGTATTTT
TRBJ2-7	NA	TRBD1	TRBV7-2	CASSLAWTGTYEQYF	TGTGCCAGCAGCTTAGCGTGGACAGGGACCTACGAGCAGTACTTC
TRBJ1-2	few	NA	TRBV12-3/TRBV12-4	CASSLSLNGYTF	TGTGCCAGCAGTCTTTCTCTAAATGGCTACACCTTC
TRBJ2-7	few	NA	TRBV28	CASSTLLLRSFSYEQYF	TGTGCCAGCAGTACACTCCTTCTCAGGAGTTTCTCCTACGAGCAGTACTTC
TRBJ1-2	NA	NA	TRBV27	CASSWDKGGFYGYTF	TGTGCCAGCAGTTGGGATAAAGGAGGGTTTTATGGCTACACCTTC
TRBJ1-2	NA	TRBD1	TRBV12-3/TRBV12-4	CAIYQDRASDGYTF	TGTGCCATCTATCAGGACAGGGCAAGCGATGGCTACACCTTC
TRBJ2-2	many	TRBD1	TRBV12-3/TRBV12-4	CASRALGQGSPTGELFF	TGTGCCAGCAGAGCCTTGGGACAGGGGTCCCCCACCGGGGAGCTGTTTTTT
TRBJ1-6	few	NA	TRBV27	CASSNSQDNSPLHF	TGTGCCAGCAGTAACAGTCAGGATAATTCACCCCTCCACTTT
TRBJ2-5	NA	NA	TRBV7-9	CASSRSGETQYF	TGTGCCAGCAGCAGGAGTGGGGAGACCCAGTACTTC
TRBJ2-5	NA	NA	TRBV3-1	CASSRTETQYF	TGTGCCAGCAGCCGAACTGAGACCCAGTACTTC
TRBJ2-3	many	TRBD2	TRBV3-1	CASSQARSGRAPDTQYF	TGTGCCAGCAGCCAAGCAAGGAGCGGGAGGGCACCAGATACGCAGTATTTT
TRBJ1-1	many	NA	TRBV27	CASSPGIDTEAFF	TGTGCCAGCAGTCCAGGGATTGACACTGAAGCTTTCTTT
TRBJ2-1	many	TRBD1	TRBV7-2	CASSLVAGRQGAEQFF	TGTGCCAGCAGCTTAGTCGCGGGGCGACAGGGGGCTGAGCAGTTCTTC
TRBJ2-7	few	NA	TRBV2	CASSSEASSYEQYF	TGTGCCAGCAGCTCAGAGGCTAGCTCCTACGAGCAGTACTTC
TRBJ1-6	NA	TRBD1	TRBV20-1	CSARGDRGQLYNSPLHF	TGCAGTGCTAGAGGGGACAGGGGACAACTATATAATTCACCCCTCCACTTT
TRBJ1-2	NA	TRBD1	TRBV28	CASSLTRGLDYGYTF	TGTGCCAGCAGTTTGACCAGGGGGCTTGACTATGGCTACACCTTC
TRBJ2-1	NA	TRBD2	TRBV28	CASSFPDGGGNEQFF	TGTGCCAGCAGTTTCCCGGACGGGGGGGGGAATGAGCAGTTCTTC
TRBJ2-3	NA	TRBD1	TRBV2	CASSATGGSRTGTQYF	TGTGCCAGCAGTGCTACAGGGGGATCTCGCACAGGTACGCAGTATTTT
TRBJ2-7	many	TRBD2	TRBV20-1	CSARAGTSRTYEQYF	TGCAGTGCTAGAGCCGGGACTAGCAGAACCTACGAGCAGTACTTC
TRBJ1-5	few	NA	TRBV6-1	CASSPERPHQPQHF	TGTGCCAGCAGCCCAGAACGACCGCATCAGCCCCAGCATTTT
TRBJ1-4	few	NA	TRBV10-3	CAIGSTNEKLFF	TGTGCCATCGGGTCAACTAATGAAAAACTGTTTTTT
TRBJ1-5	few	TRBD1	TRBV20-1	CSAHQGAGQPQHF	TGCAGTGCACATCAGGGGGCCGGGCAGCCCCAGCATTTT
TRBJ2-1	many	TRBD2	TRBV18	CASSPREGRNEQFF	TGTGCCAGCTCCCCCCGGGAGGGGCGTAATGAGCAGTTCTTC
TRBJ2-7	many	TRBD1	TRBV7-2	CASSPRQGLYEQYF	TGTGCCAGCAGCCCAAGACAGGGGCTCTACGAGCAGTACTTC
TRBJ2-2	once	NA	TRBV2	CASSWATTPGELFF	TGTGCCAGCAGTTGGGCCACTACCCCCGGGGAGCTGTTTTTT
TRBJ1-2	NA	NA	TRBV29-1	CSVEDTSGYTF	TGCAGCGTTGAAGATACGAGTGGCTACACCTTC
TRBJ2-7	many	TRBD2	TRBV3-1	CASSQEERLAGAHEQYF	TGTGCCAGCAGCCAAGAAGAGAGACTAGCGGGAGCCCACGAGCAGTACTTC
TRBJ1-5	many	NA	TRBV18	CASSDLGNQPQHF	TGTGCCAGCTCTGACCTGGGAAATCAGCCCCAGCATTTT
TRBJ1-3	few	NA	TRBV3-1	CASSPGTTYTIYF	TGTGCCAGCAGCCCCGGGACTACCTACACCATATATTTT